This T cell receptor (beta chain) originates from a study of cytomegalovirus exposure and HLA in healthy donors. Here immunoSEQ multiplex PCR was the method, and the copy in TCRdb shows in-frame clones only, minus some. Of some 100,000 clones in the sample, 70% to 90% are singletons; the top ten hold roughly 4.4%. Regarding the study as a whole: A few CMV-associated chains were confirmed in vitro to be specific for CMV antigens. The authors enumerated some 170 TCR beta chains as linked to cytomegalovirus.

The germline V and J ends were trimmed by 0 bases and 4 bases, with 9 bases remaining between them. This CDR3 has 14 residues. Germline CDR1 and CDR2: MNHEY and SMNVEV (reference sequence). Notes on this clone: Its target is not known.

This sequence originates from a young man in good health and CMV-seropositive. The chain uses TRBV27 and TRBJ2-5; D unclear. The sequenced sample was PBMCs. This CDR3 reads CASSLSRRGETQYF. The CDR3 DNA follows: TGTGCCAGCAGTTTATCTAGGAGAGGAGAGACCCAGTACTTC.